A single sample gave rise to the 5 T cell receptor beta chains below, sequenced in a study of blood T cell repertoires in COVID-19. Assay used: immunoSEQ multiplex PCR; TCRdb lists only in-frame clones, some missing. The data show 280,000 or so clones, 85% seen once. The sample was PBMCs or T cells enriched from blood (not recorded which). These receptors were obtained from a woman between 45 and 60 years old who had recovered from COVID-19.

This clone has a handful of counts. The chain uses TRBV7-2 and TRBJ2-7; 8 positions match TRBD1. J gave up 12 bases and V 4 bases, and 14 bases lay outside the gene matches. Germline CDR1 SGHTA, CDR2 FQGNSA. The CDR3 consists of 14 residues. In nucleotides, the CDR3 is TGTGCCAGCAGCTCAAGACAGGGGCAGGGAGGCACGTACTTC. It encodes CASSSRQGQGGTYF.

The chain combines TRBV3-1 (or the pseudogene TRBV3-2) with TRBJ1-2, with D possibly TRBD1 on 5 matching bases. Germline-derived CDR1 and CDR2 are LGHDT and YNNKEL (reference sequence). The V and J ends lost 7 bases and 6 bases respectively, with 12 bases between them. The CDR3 covers 12 residues. The CDR3 protein is CASTQGGDGYTF. CDR3 coding DNA: TGTGCCAGCACCCAGGGAGGGGATGGCTACACCTTC.

This clone was seen more than once but under ten times. V usage is TRBV2 and J usage is TRBJ1-1; D unresolved. Germline assignment: CDR1 SNHLY and CDR2 FYNNEI. This CDR3 region has 14 residues. The germline V and J ends were trimmed by 1 base and 0 bases, with 6 bases remaining between them. In nucleotides, the CDR3 is TGTGCCAGCAGTGAAGTGAGGATGAACACTGAAGCTTTCTTT. Its protein is CASSEVRMNTEAFF.

The chain has TRBV7-2 and TRBJ1-3, with D uncertain. This CDR3 spans 14 amino acids. The V end lost 1 base, the J end lost 8 bases, and 12 bases lay between the germline ends. Germline lookup yields CDR1 SGHTA and CDR2 FQGNSA. The CDR3 nucleotides are TGTGCCAGCAGCTTAGAAGGAACGGAGGACACCATATATTTT. The encoded protein is CASSLEGTEDTIYF. Variable domain in full (rest from reference TRBV7-2 and TRBJ1-3): GAGVSQSPSNKVTEKGKDVELRCDPISGHTALYWYRQSLGQGLEFLIYFQGNSAPDKSGLPSDRFSAERTGGSVSTLTIQRTQQEDSAVYLCASSLEGTEDTIYFGEGSWLTVV.

V and J are TRBV10-3 and TRBJ1-6; D is uncertain. The CDR3 has 14 amino acids. The germline V gene has CDR1 ENHRY and CDR2 SYGVKD. V lost 4 bases and J lost 8, with 12 bases in between. CDR3 sequence: CAISARDIDSPLHF. In DNA form, the CDR3 reads TGTGCCATCAGTGCCCGGGATATTGATTCACCCCTCCACTTT.